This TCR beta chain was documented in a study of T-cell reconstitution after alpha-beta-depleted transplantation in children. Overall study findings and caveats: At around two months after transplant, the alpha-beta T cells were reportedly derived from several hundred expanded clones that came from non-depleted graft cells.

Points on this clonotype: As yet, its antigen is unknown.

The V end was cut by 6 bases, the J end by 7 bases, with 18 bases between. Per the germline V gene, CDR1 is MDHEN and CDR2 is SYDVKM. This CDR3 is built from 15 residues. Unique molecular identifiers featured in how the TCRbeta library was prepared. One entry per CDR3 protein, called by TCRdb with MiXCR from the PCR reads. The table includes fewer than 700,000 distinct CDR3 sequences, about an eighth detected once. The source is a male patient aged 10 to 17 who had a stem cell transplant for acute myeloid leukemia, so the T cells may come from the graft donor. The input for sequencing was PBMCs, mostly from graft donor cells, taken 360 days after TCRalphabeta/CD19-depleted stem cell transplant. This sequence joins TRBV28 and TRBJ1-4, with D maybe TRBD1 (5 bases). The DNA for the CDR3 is TGTGCCAGCAGCCCAGTAGGGGCACTACGTGAAAAACTGTTTTTT. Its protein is CASSPVGALREKLFF. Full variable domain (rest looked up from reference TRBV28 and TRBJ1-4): DVKVTQSSRYLVKRTGEKVFLECVQDMDHENMFWYRQDPGLGLRLIYFSYDVKMKEKGDIPEGYSVSREKKERFSLILESASTNQTSMYLCASSPVGALREKLFFGSGTQLSVL.